The 19 T cell receptor beta chains reported below all come from one sample, sequenced in a study of T cell responses to AZD1222 COVID-19 vaccine. The protocol was immunoSEQ multiplex PCR, while the TCRdb copy is restricted to in-frame clones and leaves out a portion. The sample includes about 150,000 clones, 70% to 90% of them seen just once. Sequences were derived from peripheral blood, sampled on day 0 of AZD1222 vaccination. The source is an adult in good health.

This clone was observed a single time. CDR3 nucleotide sequence: TGTGCCAGCAGCGCAAGCGGGAGCCTTTCCTACGAGCAGTACTTC. Residues: CASSASGSLSYEQYF. The V and J genes are TRBV7-8 and TRBJ2-7; 8 bases fit TRBD2. Per the germline V gene, CDR1 is SGHVS and CDR2 is FQNEAQ. The CDR3 is made up of 15 amino acids. V was clipped by 5 bases and J by 1 base; unmatched bases: 7.

This chain connects TRBV6-1 to TRBJ2-3; 7 positions agree with TRBD2. The J segment lost 1 base and the V segment lost 1 base, leaving 2 bases of the junction unmatched. The CDR3 sequence is 15 residues long. Germline V gene sequence: CDR1 MNHNS, CDR2 SASEGT. The DNA for the CDR3 is TGTGCCAGCAGTGAAGTAAGCGGGGGCACAGATACGCAGTATTTT. Protein product: CASSEVSGGTDTQYF.

This clone was observed a few times. The chain recombines TRBV5-1 with TRBJ2-3; a possible D gene is TRBD1 (6 bases). This CDR3 region has 12 residues. V lost 4 bases to trimming and J lost 5 bases, with 8 bases between them. Germline V CDR1 and CDR2: SGHRS, YFSETQ. CDR3 sequence (DNA): TGCGCCAGCAGCCCACAGGGAGATACGCAGTATTTT. Protein: CASSPQGDTQYF.

The rearrangement uses TRBV7-8 and TRBJ2-3; unclear D gene. Germline loops: CDR1 SGHVS, CDR2 FQNEAQ. V lost 5 bases to trimming and J lost 2 bases, with 5 bases between them. The CDR3 runs 12 residues. The CDR3 coding sequence is TGTGCCAGCAGCCCCACCACAGATACGCAGTATTTT. It yields the protein CASSPTTDTQYF.

The CDR3 loop reads CASSYSGRTEKLFF. The CDR3 DNA sequence: TGTGCCAGCAGTTACTCGGGCAGGACCGAGAAACTGTTTTTT. The V call is TRBV6-5, the J call TRBJ1-4; D gene uncertain. CDR3 size: 14 residues. Between the trimmed V and J ends, which lost 0 bases and 11 bases, there was a span of 13 bases. Per the germline V gene, CDR1 is MNHEY and CDR2 is SVGAGI.

The chain has TRBV10-3 and TRBJ2-7, with TRBD2 identical over 8 bases. V shed 5 bases and J 6 bases; nucleotides not matched to a gene: 3. The CDR3 extends over 12 amino acids. Per the germline V gene, CDR1 is ENHRY and CDR2 is SYGVKD. CDR3 region: CAISSGTSEQYF. Here the CDR3 DNA reads TGTGCCATCAGTTCCGGGACTAGCGAGCAGTACTTC.

The chain carries TRBV11-2 and TRBJ1-2; D unresolved. Trimming took off 1 base at V and 1 base at J, with 10 bases between the two ends. The CDR3 loop spans 15 amino acids. CDR1 and CDR2 (germline): SGHAT, FQNNGV. The CDR3 reads CASSLVPLGNYGYTF. The CDR3 DNA follows: TGTGCCAGCAGCTTAGTACCCTTGGGTAACTATGGCTACACCTTC.

The chain links TRBV5-1 to TRBJ1-6; D perhaps matches TRBD1 (5 bases). The CDR3 is made up of 15 amino acids. Trimming left V 2 bases short and J 5 bases short, with 11 bases between. CDR1 and CDR2 from the germline V gene are SGHRS and YFSETQ. The chain's CDR3 is CASSFQGSNNSPLHF. The CDR3 DNA is TGCGCCAGCAGCTTTCAGGGAAGTAATAATTCACCCCTCCACTTT. The variable domain in full, with the rest retrieved from reference TRBV5-1 and TRBJ1-6, is KAGVTQTPRYLIKTRGQQVTLSCSPISGHRSVSWYQQTPGQGLQFLFEYFSETQRNKGNFPGRFSGRQFSNSRSEMNVSTLELGDSALYLCASSFQGSNNSPLHFGNGTRLTVT.

The gene calls are TRBV25-1 and TRBJ1-1; D call uncertain. This CDR3 is built from 14 residues. V gave up 6 bases and J gave up 1 base, with 12 bases separating them. Germline CDR1 is MGHDK and CDR2 is SYGVNS. The CDR3, as DNA: TGTGCCAGCAGCGAGGGCCAATCGAACACTGAAGCTTTCTTT. As protein: CASSEGQSNTEAFF.

The CDR3 protein is CASKERMSYSGNTIYF. The CDR3 bases are TGTGCCAGTAAGGAACGGATGTCTTACTCTGGAAACACCATATATTTT. The J gene is TRBJ1-3, the V gene TRBV19; D gene unclear. The CDR3 sequence is 16 residues long. In germline, CDR1 is LNHDA, CDR2 SQIVND (reference sequence). V lost 7 bases and J lost 0, with 16 bases in between.

V and J are TRBV6-1 and TRBJ2-1, with 10 bases that match TRBD2. This CDR3 region has 16 residues. V shed 4 bases, J shed 0 bases, and the junction held 3 bases outside the gene matches. Germline CDR1 reads MNHNS; CDR2 reads SASEGT. The CDR3 is CASSVAGGLSYNEQFF. CDR3 bases: TGTGCCAGCAGTGTAGCGGGGGGACTCTCCTACAATGAGCAGTTCTTC.

Notes on this clone: Because the CDR3's place on the DNA is in doubt, the DNA is left out and the CDR3 is given as listed by TCRdb. The rearrangement uses TRBV18 and TRBJ2-2; TRBD2 was called by the table and not checked on the DNA. Germline lookup yields CDR1 KGHSH and CDR2 LQKENI. A total of 15 residues make up the CDR3, ends included. CDR3 loop: CASSPGGLRAGELFF.

There are a few counts of this clone. The chain combines TRBV19 with TRBJ1-1; no firm D call. The V end was cut by 4 bases, the J end by 4 bases, with 10 bases between. Germline CDR1 LNHDA, CDR2 SQIVND (reference sequence). CDR3 size: 13 residues. CDR3 sequence: CASSTPTFTEAFF. The CDR3, as DNA: TGTGCCAGTAGTACCCCTACCTTCACTGAAGCTTTCTTT.

The rearrangement uses TRBV14 and TRBJ1-2; D remains unclear. This CDR3 contains 13 residues. Germline V CDR1 and CDR2: SGHDN, FVKESK. Trimming took off 4 bases at V and 2 bases at J, with 8 bases between the two ends. The CDR3: CASSPHYNYGYTF. The CDR3 coding sequence is TGTGCCAGCAGCCCCCACTACAACTATGGCTACACCTTC.

The chain carries TRBV11-2 and TRBJ2-2, with D perhaps TRBD2 (5 bases). Trimming left V 5 bases short and J 7 bases short, with 11 bases between. The CDR3 length is 13 residues. The V gene's germline CDR1 is SGHAT and CDR2 FQNNGV. CDR3 bases: TGTGCCAGCAGCCCTCCAGGAGGCGGGGAGCTGTTTTTT. Translation gives CASSPPGGGELFF.

The chain couples TRBV12-5 to TRBJ1-1; D perhaps matches TRBD1 (6 bases). The CDR3 contains 12 residues. Germline V CDR1 and CDR2: LGHNT, FRNRAP. V was pared by 3 bases and J by 5 bases, with 7 bases between. DNA for the CDR3: TGTGCTAGTGGTTTTCAGGGGACTGAAGCTTTCTTT. Its protein product is CASGFQGTEAFF.

The chain couples TRBV2 to TRBJ2-1, with unresolved D. Germline V gene sequence: CDR1 SNHLY, CDR2 FYNNEI. Deletions cut 6 bases from V and 7 bases from J, with 16 bases between. The CDR3 covers 14 residues. The CDR3 sequence is CASRPSSQQNEQFF. CDR3 in DNA: TGTGCCAGCAGACCCTCCAGCCAACAGAATGAGCAGTTCTTC.

The genes are TRBV27 and TRBJ1-6, with TRBD1 identical over 11 bases. V dropped 6 bases and J dropped 0; count of bases not matched to a gene: 10. The CDR3 has 19 residues. Germline CDR1 reads MNHEY; CDR2 reads SMNVEV (reference sequence). The CDR3 reads CASRAGTGGPGSYNSPLHF. The CDR3, as DNA: TGTGCCAGCAGGGCCGGGACAGGGGGTCCCGGCTCCTATAATTCACCCCTCCACTTT.

The J gene is TRBJ1-5, the V gene TRBV12-3 or TRBV12-4; a possible D gene is TRBD1 (5 bases). V was clipped by 5 bases and J by 4 bases, with 9 bases between them. The CDR3 is made up of 13 amino acids. Written as DNA, the CDR3 is TGTGCCAGCAGTGCCCGGGGGAATCAGCCCCAGCATTTT. Translation: CASSARGNQPQHF.